These 5 T cell receptor beta chains came from one sample sequenced in a study of cytomegalovirus exposure and HLA in healthy donors. The primer mix had 60 Vbeta and 13 Jbeta primers. Profiled with immunoSEQ multiplex PCR; TCRdb holds only in-frame clones, not every one. The data hold some 170,000 clones, with roughly three quarters observed a single time. Source material: PBMCs. The receptor set was obtained from a man aged 18 to 30 in good health and CMV-seropositive.

The CDR3 loop reads CASSAGGQRETQYF. The CDR3 DNA is TGCGCCAGCAGCGCCGGGGGGCAGCGGGAGACCCAGTACTTC. The rearrangement links TRBV5-1 to TRBJ2-5; D is perhaps TRBD2 (7 bases). V gave up 4 bases and J gave up 5 bases, with 15 bases separating them. CDR1 and CDR2 from the germline V gene are SGHRS and YFSETQ. CDR3 length: 14 residues.

This clone showed up just a few times. The chain employs TRBV11-2 and TRBJ2-7, with 7 bases lining up with TRBD1. J gave up 3 bases and V 3 bases, and 11 bases lay outside the gene matches. Germline CDR1 reads SGHAT; CDR2 reads FQNNGV. The length of the CDR3 is 16 residues. CDR3 sequence: CASSFDRAELGYEQYV. The CDR3 DNA is TGTGCCAGCAGCTTCGACAGGGCTGAATTGGGCTACGAGCAGTACGTC.

This clone has only a few counts. The chain joins TRBV2 to TRBJ2-3, with no clear D. Trimming took off 4 bases at V and 2 bases at J, with 10 bases between the two ends. Germline values: CDR1 SNHLY, CDR2 FYNNEI. There are 14 residues in the CDR3. The CDR3 DNA reads TGTGCCAGCAGTGTGGTCCACTTCACAGATACGCAGTATTTT. This codes for CASSVVHFTDTQYF.

This clone has more than one count but fewer than ten. This rearrangement joins TRBV5-1 to TRBJ2-3, with 9 bases that match TRBD2. CDR3 length: 15 residues. In germline, CDR1 is SGHRS, CDR2 YFSETQ. V shed 0 bases, J shed 6 bases, and the junction held 5 bases outside the gene matches. CDR3 nucleotides: TGCGCCAGCAGCTTGGTCGGCGGGAGGGCCGATACGCAGTATTTT. It codes for CASSLVGGRADTQYF.

The rearrangement links TRBV15 to TRBJ1-5; D not resolved. The CDR3 consists of 13 residues. CDR1 LNHNV and CDR2 YYDKDF come from the germline V gene (reference sequence). Trimming removed 1 base from V and 3 bases from J, with 4 bases in between. The chain's CDR3 is CATSRGANQPQHF. In nucleotides, the CDR3 is TGTGCCACCAGCAGAGGGGCCAATCAGCCCCAGCATTTT.